This is a list of T cell receptor beta chains from one sample in a study of T cells in Graves' hyperthyroidism and ophthalmopathy. TCRdb analysed the multiplex PCR reads with MiXCR anew, one entry per CDR3 protein. In the table there are a few hundred thousand distinct CDR3 sequences, around 15% of which are singletons. Material: blood. These receptors were collected from a woman aged 40 to 49 with Graves' ophthalmopathy. Each CDR3 is given with its conserved first and last residue. The order of the fields is CDR3 DNA, CDR3 protein, CDR3 length, V gene, clone size, J gene, D gene. The D gene is left open where the match is weak. For some rows the clone size is stated as once, few or many, or as a class when expanded; others skip it.

TGTGCCAGCACCTCGGACAGAGGGGAAGCTTTCTTT,CASTSDRGEAFF,12,TRBV27,many,TRBJ1-1,.
TGTGCCAGCTCACCACCACGAGGACAGGGCGATGAAAAACTGTTTTTT,CASSPPRGQGDEKLFF,16,TRBV18,.,TRBJ1-4,TRBD1
TGTGCCTCAAGGGACGCAATCAAAAGGGAGACCCAGTACTTC,CASRDAIKRETQYF,14,TRBV10-3,many,TRBJ2-5,.
TGTGCCAGCAGCCACGGACAGGGGCAGATGAACACTGAAGCTTTCTTT,CASSHGQGQMNTEAFF,16,TRBV11-2,many,TRBJ1-1,TRBD1
TGTGCCAGCAGTGAATTGGGGACAGCCCCTAACTATGGCTACACCTTC,CASSELGTAPNYGYTF,16,TRBV28,many,TRBJ1-2,TRBD1
TGCGCCAGCAGCTTTGGGACACCAAACACCGGGGAGCTGTTTTTT,CASSFGTPNTGELFF,15,TRBV5-1,.,TRBJ2-2,.
TGTGCCAGCAGTTTAGCCGGGAGGGGGACTGGGGCCAACGTCCTGACTTTC,CASSLAGRGTGANVLTF,17,TRBV12-3/TRBV12-4,many,TRBJ2-6,TRBD2
TGTGCCAGCAGTGAGTGGGGTTTTAATTCACCCCTCCACTTT,CASSEWGFNSPLHF,14,TRBV6-1,.,TRBJ1-6,.
TGTGCCAGCAGCCCGGGGGACAGGGGCCGCGGATATGAAGCTTTCTTT,CASSPGDRGRGYEAFF,16,TRBV5-6,many,TRBJ1-1,TRBD1
TGTGCCAGCAGTCCTCTCACATCGAACACCGGGGAGCTGTTTTTT,CASSPLTSNTGELFF,15,TRBV2,.,TRBJ2-2,.
TGTGCCAGCAGCTTAGATCCTGGTCAGTTGAACACTGAAGCTTTCTTT,CASSLDPGQLNTEAFF,16,TRBV7-9,many,TRBJ1-1,.
TGTGCCAGCAGCTTGCAGCGGGGGACAAACACCATATATTTT,CASSLQRGTNTIYF,14,TRBV5-5,.,TRBJ1-3,.
TGCAGTGCGCTCGCCCTAGCTCCCCATGAGCAGTTCTTC,CSALALAPHEQFF,13,TRBV20-1,many,TRBJ2-1,.
TGTGCCAGCAGTACGGGACTAGCGGAAAGATCCACCGGGGAGCTGTTTTTT,CASSTGLAERSTGELFF,17,TRBV6-1,few,TRBJ2-2,TRBD2
TGTGCCAGCAGCAAAATAAGCACAGATACGCAGTATTTT,CASSKISTDTQYF,13,TRBV7-9,many,TRBJ2-3,.
TGTGCCACCAGCAGAGGCCCGGTCCAAGAGACCCAGTACTTC,CATSRGPVQETQYF,14,TRBV15,many,TRBJ2-5,.
TGTGCCAGCACCCCTGAGTGGGACAGGGTGGAGACCCAGTACTTC,CASTPEWDRVETQYF,15,TRBV28,many,TRBJ2-5,TRBD1
TGTGCCAGCAGCGGGACCGGGACTTACAATGAGCAGTTCTTC,CASSGTGTYNEQFF,14,TRBV9,many,TRBJ2-1,.
TGTGCCAGCCATGGATCTTACAATGAGCAGTTCTTC,CASHGSYNEQFF,12,TRBV28,many,TRBJ2-1,.
TGTGCCAGCAGCATCGATGCGAGGAACACCGGGGAGCTGTTTTTT,CASSIDARNTGELFF,15,TRBV11-2,.,TRBJ2-2,.
TGTGCCAGCAGCGTCCGCCACAGGGAATATGGCTACACCTTC,CASSVRHREYGYTF,14,TRBV5-6,many,TRBJ1-2,.
TGTGCCAGTAGTATAGTCGCATGGAGCAATCAGCCCCAGCATTTT,CASSIVAWSNQPQHF,15,TRBV19,few,TRBJ1-5,.
TGTGCCAGCACCGCGGGGGAGGGGGGGCCCGCCGGGGAGCTGTTTTTT,CASTAGEGGPAGELFF,16,TRBV7-2,few,TRBJ2-2,.
TGTGCCAGCAGCCTGGGACAGGGGGCGCGAACTGAAGCTTTCTTT,CASSLGQGARTEAFF,15,TRBV11-3,many,TRBJ1-1,TRBD1
TGTGCCAGCAGCGACACCACAGAAGGTGGCTACACCTTC,CASSDTTEGGYTF,13,TRBV2,many,TRBJ1-2,.
TGTGCCAGCAGTCCTCAACTGGGACTAGTCACAGATACGCAGTATTTT,CASSPQLGLVTDTQYF,16,TRBV28,many,TRBJ2-3,TRBD2
TGTGCCAGCAGTGATTTGTCGTCAGGGGGGATGTACGAGCAGTACTTC,CASSDLSSGGMYEQYF,16,TRBV2,few,TRBJ2-7,.
TGTGCCAGCAGTGGGGGTGGCTACGAGCAGTACTTC,CASSGGGYEQYF,12,TRBV12-3/TRBV12-4,many,TRBJ2-7,.
TGTGCCAGTAGCGACCGACGCTCTGGAAACACCATATATTTT,CASSDRRSGNTIYF,14,TRBV19,many,TRBJ1-3,.
TGTGCCAGCATGGTGGGACAGGGGGCCGGGGACACTGAAGCTTTCTTT,CASMVGQGAGDTEAFF,16,TRBV6-1,.,TRBJ1-1,TRBD1
TGTGCCAGCAGTTTACCCCGTTTGCGGGGCTACGAGCAGTACTTC,CASSLPRLRGYEQYF,15,TRBV28,many,TRBJ2-7,.
TGTGCCAGCCAACAGGGGTGGGGAGAGACCCAGTACTTC,CASQQGWGETQYF,13,TRBV7-9,many,TRBJ2-5,TRBD1
TGTGCCAGCAGCTTAAGAGGGACTAGCGGGAGGTACGAGCAGTACTTC,CASSLRGTSGRYEQYF,16,TRBV7-2,many,TRBJ2-7,TRBD2
TGTGCCAGCAGCTTCGGTAGGGGGAATGGCAATGAGCAGTTCTTC,CASSFGRGNGNEQFF,15,TRBV11-2,many,TRBJ2-1,.
TGCAGTGCTAGAGACCGAATGACTAGCGGGGTAAACTACGAGCAGTACTTC,CSARDRMTSGVNYEQYF,17,TRBV20-1,many,TRBJ2-7,TRBD2
TGTGCCAGCAGTCCTCGCACCGGGGAGCTGTTTTTT,CASSPRTGELFF,12,TRBV5-6,.,TRBJ2-2,.
TGTGCCAGCACCCCACAGGGGAGAGGCTATGGCTACACCTTC,CASTPQGRGYGYTF,14,TRBV7-6,.,TRBJ1-2,TRBD1
TGCAGTGCTAGACCAGGATTTGAAAAACTGTTTTTT,CSARPGFEKLFF,12,TRBV20-1,many,TRBJ1-4,.
TGCAGTGCTAGAGATCCGCAGGGGACCGGGGAGCTGTTTTTT,CSARDPQGTGELFF,14,TRBV20-1,few,TRBJ2-2,.
TGTGCCAGCAGTCCGCCGGACAGGGGACAAGAGACCCAGTACTTC,CASSPPDRGQETQYF,15,TRBV28,few,TRBJ2-5,TRBD1
TGTGCCAGCAGTTATAGACAGACGCAGGGCACTGAAGCTTTCTTT,CASSYRQTQGTEAFF,15,TRBV12-3/TRBV12-4,many,TRBJ1-1,.
TGCAGTGCTAGGGCTGGGACAGGGAGGAGGAAAGGAGATGGCTACACCTTC,CSARAGTGRRKGDGYTF,17,TRBV20-1,few,TRBJ1-2,TRBD1
TGTGCCAGCAGTTATCCCGGGGGGGCGAACACTGAAGCTTTCTTT,CASSYPGGANTEAFF,15,TRBV6-2/TRBV6-3,.,TRBJ1-1,.
TGTGCCAGCAGCCCCTACTATTCCTCCTACGAGCAGTACTTC,CASSPYYSSYEQYF,14,TRBV7-8,many,TRBJ2-7,.
TGTGCCAGCAGTGAATACCGGGACAGAAGGGGCTACACCTTC,CASSEYRDRRGYTF,14,TRBV6-1,many,TRBJ1-2,TRBD1
TGTGCCAGCAGTCTGCGAAGAGGGCCCACTGAAGCTTTCTTT,CASSLRRGPTEAFF,14,TRBV12-3/TRBV12-4,many,TRBJ1-1,.
TGCAGCGTGGGGACAGGGGGCACAGATACGCAGTATTTT,CSVGTGGTDTQYF,13,TRBV29-1,many,TRBJ2-3,TRBD1
TGCGCCAGCAGCTTTCGGACTAGCGGGGGGGCAGATACGCAGTATTTT,CASSFRTSGGADTQYF,16,TRBV5-1,.,TRBJ2-3,TRBD2
TGTGCCAGCAGCCCGGGACTAGCGGGAACCAATGAGCAGTTCTTC,CASSPGLAGTNEQFF,15,TRBV7-9,many,TRBJ2-1,TRBD2
TGTGCCAGCAGCCAAGGGATAGGGTCTAACAATGAGCAGTTCTTC,CASSQGIGSNNEQFF,15,TRBV3-1,few,TRBJ2-1,.
TGTGCCAGCAGCCCACGGGGGGGAAGCACTGAAGCTTTCTTT,CASSPRGGSTEAFF,14,TRBV11-2,many,TRBJ1-1,.
TGTGCCTGGAGGACGGCAGGAAACACCATATATTTT,CAWRTAGNTIYF,12,TRBV30,many,TRBJ1-3,.
TGTGCCAGCAGTTGGACAGGGGTTAGAAGCAATCAGCCCCAGCATTTT,CASSWTGVRSNQPQHF,16,TRBV12-3/TRBV12-4,many,TRBJ1-5,TRBD1
TGTGCCACCAGTGATACGACAGGGGGCTTTGCTTTCTTT,CATSDTTGGFAFF,13,TRBV24-1,many,TRBJ1-1,TRBD1
TGTGCCAGCAAGGTATGGGAGGGCGGACACGAGCAGTACTTC,CASKVWEGGHEQYF,14,TRBV27,.,TRBJ2-7,TRBD2
TGTGCCAGCAGTAGCGCGGGCCTGGGGACCCAGTACTTC,CASSSAGLGTQYF,13,TRBV27,.,TRBJ2-5,.
TGTGCCAGCAGTTCCGCCCCCAGGGGGAACACTGAAGCTTTCTTT,CASSSAPRGNTEAFF,15,TRBV12-3/TRBV12-4,many,TRBJ1-1,.
TGTGCCTGGCGACAGGGGCAGGCTTTCTTT,CAWRQGQAFF,10,TRBV30,.,TRBJ1-1,TRBD1
TGTGCCAGCAGCTTAGGAGACTATGAGCAGTTCTTC,CASSLGDYEQFF,12,TRBV7-9,few,TRBJ2-1,.